A single sample gave rise to the 6 T cell receptor beta chains below, sequenced in a study of shared clonotypes between healthy human individuals (TCRdb year 2020). The receptor library was made with the immunoSEQ multiplex PCR assay. The immuneACCESS repertoire file appears here via TCRdb, limited to in-frame rearrangements. These files lack a portion of the clones; in checked studies, under half of the deficit traces to unresolved V genes, and the cause of the others is not known. The sample has about 2.4 million clones on record, approximately 94% of them singletons. Around 0.37% of the sample is in the top ten clones. Sequenced material: naive CD4+ T cells from PBMCs. In the paper's terms, the cell subset or site label means: CD45RA+ positively selected. The receptor set was obtained from a man aged 18-30 years in good health. Some clones in this sample may be carry-over from other donors' samples.

J is TRBJ2-5 and V is TRBV5-8; 7 bases match TRBD2. V gave up 0 bases and J gave up 2 bases; unmatched junction bases: 7. The CDR3 runs to 16 residues. Looked up from germline, CDR1 is SGHTS and CDR2 is YDEGEE. CDR3 protein: CASSLAQGLLQETQYF. The DNA of the CDR3 is TGTGCCAGCAGCTTGGCCCAGGGACTATTGCAAGAGACCCAGTACTTC.

The chain links TRBV10-3 to TRBJ2-1; a weak D match, TRBD1 (6 bases). V was cut by 2 bases and J by 5 bases, with 16 bases left in between. This CDR3 has 16 amino acids. Germline lookup yields CDR1 ENHRY and CDR2 SYGVKD. As DNA, the CDR3 is TGTGCCATCAGTGAGCCCCCGAGGGGGTCCGACAATGAGCAGTTCTTC. This sequence encodes CAISEPPRGSDNEQFF.

The chain has TRBV28 and TRBJ1-4, with unresolved D. The CDR3 has 13 amino acids. Germline CDR1 is MDHEN and CDR2 is SYDVKM. The ends were cut back, 2 bases at V and 7 bases at J, with 8 bases in the middle. CDR3 bases: TGTGCCAGCAGTTTACCAGAGTCTGAAAAACTGTTTTTT. It specifies CASSLPESEKLFF.

This chain links TRBV11-1 with TRBJ2-1; 10 nucleotides line up with TRBD2. The germline CDR1 and CDR2 sequences are SGHAT and FQDESV (reference sequence). The CDR3 is 15 residues long. V trimming: 4 bases; J trimming: 4 bases; junction bases outside the gene matches: 4. DNA for the CDR3: TGTGCCAGCAGCTCCTTTAGCGGGAGGTACAATGAGCAGTTCTTC. It encodes CASSSFSGRYNEQFF.

The gene calls are TRBV28 and TRBJ1-4; D is possibly TRBD1 (6 bases). The V end lost 5 bases, the J end lost 1 base, and 11 bases lay between the germline ends. CDR3 length: 15 residues. Germline V gene sequence: CDR1 MDHEN, CDR2 SYDVKM. The CDR3 spells CASSRVQGTNEKLFF. In DNA, the CDR3 is TGTGCCAGCAGTCGAGTACAGGGAACTAATGAAAAACTGTTTTTT.

The chain combines TRBV28 with TRBJ2-4, with 7 positions matching TRBD2. This CDR3 is built from 15 residues. Trimming removed 6 bases from V and 6 bases from J; junction bases left unmatched: 11. Germline V gene lookup returns CDR1 MDHEN and CDR2 SYDVKM. CDR3 nucleotides: TGTGCCAGCAGAGGAGGTGGGAGGGACCGAAACATTCAGTACTTC. It translates to CASRGGGRDRNIQYF. The variable domain in full, completed from reference TRBV28 and TRBJ2-4, reads DVKVTQSSRYLVKRTGEKVFLECVQDMDHENMFWYRQDPGLGLRLIYFSYDVKMKEKGDIPEGYSVSREKKERFSLILESASTNQTSMYLCASRGGGRDRNIQYFGAGTRLSVL.